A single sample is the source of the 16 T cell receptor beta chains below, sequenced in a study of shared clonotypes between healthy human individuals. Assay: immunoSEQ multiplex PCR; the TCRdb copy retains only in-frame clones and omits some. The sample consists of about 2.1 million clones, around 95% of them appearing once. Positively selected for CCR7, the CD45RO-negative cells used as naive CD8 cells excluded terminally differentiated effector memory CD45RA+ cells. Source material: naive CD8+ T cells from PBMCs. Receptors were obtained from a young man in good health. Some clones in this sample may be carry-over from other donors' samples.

The CDR3 DNA follows: TGCGCCAGCAGCTTGGGAGTACCGGGGCCGGACACTGAAGCTTTCTTT. This sequence encodes CASSLGVPGPDTEAFF. V is TRBV5-1 and J is TRBJ1-1; D perhaps matches TRBD1 (5 bases). Trimming removed 0 bases at V and 3 bases at J, with 15 bases between. The CDR3 covers 16 residues. CDR1 is SGHRS, CDR2 YFSETQ, per germline.

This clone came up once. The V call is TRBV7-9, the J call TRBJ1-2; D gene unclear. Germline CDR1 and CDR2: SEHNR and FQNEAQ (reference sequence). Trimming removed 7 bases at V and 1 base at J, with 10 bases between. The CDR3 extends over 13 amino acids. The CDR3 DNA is TGTGCCAGCACCCTGGAAAATAACTATGGCTACACCTTC. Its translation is CASTLENNYGYTF.

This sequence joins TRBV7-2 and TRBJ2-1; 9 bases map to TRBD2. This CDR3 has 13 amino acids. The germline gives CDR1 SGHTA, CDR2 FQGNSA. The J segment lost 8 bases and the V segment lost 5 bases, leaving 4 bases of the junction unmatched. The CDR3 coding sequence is TGTGCCAGCAGCCCTAGCGGGAATGATGAGCAGTTCTTC. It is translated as CASSPSGNDEQFF.

CDR3 residues: CASSEGYSNQPQHF. CDR3 coding DNA: TGTGCCAGCAGTGAGGGATATAGCAATCAGCCCCAGCATTTT. This rearrangement joins TRBV6-1 to TRBJ1-5, with D unclear. V shed 3 bases and J shed 0 bases, with 6 bases lying between them. Germline loops: CDR1 MNHNS, CDR2 SASEGT. The CDR3 is made up of 14 amino acids.

The CDR3 nucleotides read TGTGCCAGCAGTTTATCGCCCGACAGGTTCTATCAGCCCCAGCATTTT. Translating gives CASSLSPDRFYQPQHF. The chain couples TRBV28 to TRBJ1-5; possibly TRBD1 for D (6 bases). Deletions cut 1 base from V and 5 bases from J, with 15 bases between. CDR1 and CDR2 (germline): MDHEN, SYDVKM. CDR3 length: 16 residues.

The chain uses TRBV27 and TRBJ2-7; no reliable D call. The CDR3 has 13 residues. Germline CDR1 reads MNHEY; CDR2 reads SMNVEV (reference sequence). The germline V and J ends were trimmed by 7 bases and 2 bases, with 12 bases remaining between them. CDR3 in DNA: TGTGCCAGCACGAGGATCCCTCCCTACGAGCAGTACTTC. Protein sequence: CASTRIPPYEQYF.

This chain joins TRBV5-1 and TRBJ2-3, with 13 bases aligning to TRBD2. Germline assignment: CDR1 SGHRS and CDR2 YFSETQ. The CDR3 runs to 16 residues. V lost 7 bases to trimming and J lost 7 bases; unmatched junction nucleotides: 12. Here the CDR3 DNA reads TGCGCCAGCGGACCGACTAGCGGGGGGATAAAACATACGCAGTATTTT. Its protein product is CASGPTSGGIKHTQYF. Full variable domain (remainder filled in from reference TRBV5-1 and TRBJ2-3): KAGVTQTPRYLIKTRGQQVTLSCSPISGHRSVSWYQQTPGQGLQFLFEYFSETQRNKGNFPGRFSGRQFSNSRSEMNVSTLELGDSALYLCASGPTSGGIKHTQYFGPGTRLTVL.

DNA of the CDR3: TGTGCCAGCAGCTTTAGACGGCGGCCGAACAACGAGCAGTACTTC. It encodes CASSFRRRPNNEQYF. This chain links TRBV5-6 with TRBJ2-7; D gene uncertain. CDR3 length: 15 residues. Germline loops: CDR1 SGHDT, CDR2 YYEEEE. V lost 2 bases and J 5 bases, leaving 17 bases between the germline ends.

The CDR3, as DNA: TGTGCCAGCAGCTTAGTTCCCTACGAGCAGTACTTC. Protein: CASSLVPYEQYF. This chain links TRBV13 with TRBJ2-7; D uncertain. Germline assignment: CDR1 PRHDT and CDR2 FYEKMQ (reference sequence). The CDR3 is made up of 12 amino acids. V lost 1 base and J 2 bases, leaving 3 bases between the germline ends. Variable domain in full (rest from reference TRBV13 and TRBJ2-7): AAGVIQSPRHLIKEKRETATLKCYPIPRHDTVYWYQQGPGQDPQFLISFYEKMQSDKGSIPDRFSAQQFSDYHSELNMSSLELGDSALYFCASSLVPYEQYFGPGTRLTVT.

CDR3 region: CASKPRGVIYEQYF. The CDR3 coding sequence is TGTGCCAGCAAACCACGGGGTGTTATCTACGAGCAGTACTTC. The rearrangement links TRBV28 to TRBJ2-7, with D perhaps TRBD2 (5 bases). Trimming shortened V by 7 bases and J by 3 bases, and 16 bases separated the two germline ends. The germline V gene has CDR1 MDHEN and CDR2 SYDVKM. The CDR3 totals 14 residues. Based on the CDR3 plus reference TRBV28 and TRBJ2-7, the full variable domain is DVKVTQSSRYLVKRTGEKVFLECVQDMDHENMFWYRQDPGLGLRLIYFSYDVKMKEKGDIPEGYSVSREKKERFSLILESASTNQTSMYLCASKPRGVIYEQYFGPGTRLTVT.

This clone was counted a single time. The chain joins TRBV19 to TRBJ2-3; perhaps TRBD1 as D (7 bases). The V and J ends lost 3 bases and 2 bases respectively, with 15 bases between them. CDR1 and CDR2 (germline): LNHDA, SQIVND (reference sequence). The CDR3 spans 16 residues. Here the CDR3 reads CASSILGRGDTDTQYF. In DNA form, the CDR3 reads TGTGCCAGTAGTATTTTGGGCAGGGGGGACACAGATACGCAGTATTTT.

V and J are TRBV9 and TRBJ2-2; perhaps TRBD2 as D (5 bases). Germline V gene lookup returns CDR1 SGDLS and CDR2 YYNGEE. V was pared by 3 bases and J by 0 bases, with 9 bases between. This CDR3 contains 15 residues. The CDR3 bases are TGTGCCAGCAGCGGGACTGGTTCGAACACCGGGGAGCTGTTTTTT. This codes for CASSGTGSNTGELFF.

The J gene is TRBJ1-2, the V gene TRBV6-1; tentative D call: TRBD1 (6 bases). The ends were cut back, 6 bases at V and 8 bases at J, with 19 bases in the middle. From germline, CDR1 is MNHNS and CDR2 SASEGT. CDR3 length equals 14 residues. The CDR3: CASRRSGADRGYTF. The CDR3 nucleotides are TGTGCCAGCAGAAGGTCGGGGGCGGACAGAGGCTACACCTTC.

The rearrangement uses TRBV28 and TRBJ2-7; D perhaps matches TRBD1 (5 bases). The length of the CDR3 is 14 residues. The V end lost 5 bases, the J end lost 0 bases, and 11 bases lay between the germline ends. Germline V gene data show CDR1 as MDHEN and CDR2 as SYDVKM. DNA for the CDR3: TGTGCCAGCAGTGGACATATAAGCTCCTACGAGCAGTACTTC. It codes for CASSGHISSYEQYF.

The CDR3 loop reads CASSLQGVVYGYTF. The CDR3 DNA is TGTGCCAGCAGCTTACAGGGGGTTGTCTATGGCTACACCTTC. The chain uses TRBV7-9 and TRBJ1-2, with 7 bases that match TRBD1. The CDR3 runs to 14 residues. Losses at the gene ends were 2 bases for V and 4 bases for J; bases not matched to a gene: 4. The germline CDR1 and CDR2 sequences are SEHNR and FQNEAQ (reference sequence).

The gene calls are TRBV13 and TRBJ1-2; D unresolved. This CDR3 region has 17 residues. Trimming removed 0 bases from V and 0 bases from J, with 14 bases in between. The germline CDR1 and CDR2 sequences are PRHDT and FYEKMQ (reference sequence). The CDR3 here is CASSLGLSPLTNYGYTF. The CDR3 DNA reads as TGTGCCAGCAGCTTAGGCCTTTCGCCCCTAACTAACTATGGCTACACCTTC. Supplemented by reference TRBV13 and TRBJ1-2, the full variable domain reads AAGVIQSPRHLIKEKRETATLKCYPIPRHDTVYWYQQGPGQDPQFLISFYEKMQSDKGSIPDRFSAQQFSDYHSELNMSSLELGDSALYFCASSLGLSPLTNYGYTFGSGTRLTVV.